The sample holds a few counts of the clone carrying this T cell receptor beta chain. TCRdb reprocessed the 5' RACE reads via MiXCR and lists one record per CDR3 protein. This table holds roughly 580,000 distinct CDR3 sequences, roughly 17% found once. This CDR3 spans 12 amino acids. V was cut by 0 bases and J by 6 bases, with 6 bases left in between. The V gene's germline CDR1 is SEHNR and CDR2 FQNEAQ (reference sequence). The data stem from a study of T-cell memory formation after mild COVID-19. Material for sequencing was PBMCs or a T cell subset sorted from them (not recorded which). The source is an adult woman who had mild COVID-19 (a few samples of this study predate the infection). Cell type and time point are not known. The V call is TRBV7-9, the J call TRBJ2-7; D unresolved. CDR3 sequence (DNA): TGTGCCAGCAGCTTAGCGGTTACCGAGCAGTACTTC. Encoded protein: CASSLAVTEQYF. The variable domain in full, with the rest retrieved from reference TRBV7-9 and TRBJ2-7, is DTGVSQNPRHKITKRGQNVTFRCDPISEHNRLYWYRQTLGQGPEFLTYFQNEAQLEKSRLLSDRFSAERPKGSFSTLEIQRTEQGDSAMYLCASSLAVTEQYFGPGTRLTVT.